The clone carrying this T cell receptor (beta chain) showed up just a few times. The entry originates in a study of human T cells and chemical hapten exposure. TCRdb called the RACE reads again in MiXCR, with one record for every CDR3 protein. The sample yields 90,000 or so distinct CDR3 sequences, about 8.5% seen once. Time point defined: pre-sensitization, week 0. Treatment of the sample: therapeutic diphenylcyclopropenone sensitization with weekly scalp DPC. The sequence came from a middle-aged man with alopecia areata. Some clones in this sample may be carry-over from other donors' samples. This specimen was whole blood, taken in connection with sensitization to the hapten diphenylcyclopropenone (DPC).

Here the CDR3 DNA reads TGCAGTGCTAGCGGAAGAACTAGCGAGGGCACAGATACGCAGTATTTT. It is translated as CSASGRTSEGTDTQYF. The V and J genes are TRBV20-1 and TRBJ2-3, with 7 bases that match TRBD2. The germline V gene has CDR1 DFQATT and CDR2 SNEGSKA (reference sequence). V dropped 3 bases and J dropped 1; count of bases not matched to a gene: 10. This CDR3 region has 16 residues.